This T cell receptor (beta chain) emerged from a study of cytotoxic CD8 clonotypes in ibrutinib-treated CLL. The ends were cut back, 2 bases at V and 0 bases at J, with 5 bases in the middle. The germline V gene encodes CDR1 KGHSH and CDR2 LQKENI. CDR3 length: 14 residues. The method was immunoSEQ multiplex PCR; TCRdb's version includes in-frame clones alone and lacks a portion of them. The sample carries 150,000 or so clones, more than 80% recorded once. Only one count was recorded for this clone. The gene calls are TRBV18 and TRBJ1-3; no definite D call. This clonotype originated in a human donor with chronic lymphocytic leukemia. Sequences were derived from PBMCs, sampled after 24 months of ibrutinib treatment. CDR3 protein: CASSPKFSGNTIYF. The CDR3 DNA reads as TGTGCCAGCTCACCAAAATTCTCTGGAAACACCATATATTTT.